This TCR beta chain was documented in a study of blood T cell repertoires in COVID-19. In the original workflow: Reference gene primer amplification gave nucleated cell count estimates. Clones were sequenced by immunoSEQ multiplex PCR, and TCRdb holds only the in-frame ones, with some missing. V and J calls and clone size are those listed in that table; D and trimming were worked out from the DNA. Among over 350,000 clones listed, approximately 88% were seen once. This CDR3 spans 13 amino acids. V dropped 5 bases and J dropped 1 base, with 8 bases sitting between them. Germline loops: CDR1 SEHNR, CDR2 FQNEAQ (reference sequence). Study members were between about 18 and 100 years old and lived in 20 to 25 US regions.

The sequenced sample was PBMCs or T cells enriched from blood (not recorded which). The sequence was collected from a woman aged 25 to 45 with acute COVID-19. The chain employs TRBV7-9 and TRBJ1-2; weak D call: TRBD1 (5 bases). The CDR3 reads CASSPTDNYGYTF. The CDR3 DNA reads TGTGCCAGCAGCCCGACAGATAACTATGGCTACACCTTC.